Sequencing of this TCR beta chain was carried out in a study of shared clonotypes between healthy human individuals. With 3 bases removed from V and 1 base from J, the gap between germline ends came to 10 bases. This CDR3 region has 14 residues. CDR1 is MNHNS and CDR2 is SASEGT in the germline V gene. About this clone itself: As yet, its antigen is unknown.

Overall study results and limits: Among non-shared clonotypes, generation probabilities were lower than among those shared by all four donors.

At deep level, the assay was performed. TCRdb keeps only in-frame clones here, not all; method: immunoSEQ multiplex PCR. The sample carries about 600,000 clones, around 97% recorded once. Division of CD4+ cells produced a CD45RA+ naive subset and a CD45RA-negative memory subset. The clonotype originates from a woman under 40 in good health. The sample comprised naive CD4+ T cells sorted from blood. Subset in this sample: CD45RA+ positively selected. The chain uses TRBV6-1 and TRBJ2-7; D may be TRBD1 (5 bases). As DNA, the CDR3 is TGTGCCAGCAGTGAGCCGACAGAGTCCTACGAGCAGTACTTC. This encodes CASSEPTESYEQYF.